The source of this T cell receptor beta chain is a study of cytomegalovirus exposure and HLA in healthy donors. 13 Jbeta primers and 60 Vbeta primers were used for the PCR. Produced via immunoSEQ multiplex PCR; TCRdb's table is partial and in-frame only. The sample holds around 230,000 clones, roughly 80% seen once. CDR3 length: 15 residues. The germline V gene has CDR1 KGHSH and CDR2 LQKENI. V lost 10 bases, J lost 2 bases, and 5 bases stayed unmatched. This TCR was recovered from a man aged 40-50 years in good health and CMV-seropositive. The chain joins TRBV18 to TRBJ2-6; 10 positions agree with TRBD1. Material: PBMCs. CDR3: CATHGTGAGANVLTF. For the CDR3, the DNA is TGTGCCACCCACGGGACAGGGGCTGGGGCCAACGTCCTGACTTTC.